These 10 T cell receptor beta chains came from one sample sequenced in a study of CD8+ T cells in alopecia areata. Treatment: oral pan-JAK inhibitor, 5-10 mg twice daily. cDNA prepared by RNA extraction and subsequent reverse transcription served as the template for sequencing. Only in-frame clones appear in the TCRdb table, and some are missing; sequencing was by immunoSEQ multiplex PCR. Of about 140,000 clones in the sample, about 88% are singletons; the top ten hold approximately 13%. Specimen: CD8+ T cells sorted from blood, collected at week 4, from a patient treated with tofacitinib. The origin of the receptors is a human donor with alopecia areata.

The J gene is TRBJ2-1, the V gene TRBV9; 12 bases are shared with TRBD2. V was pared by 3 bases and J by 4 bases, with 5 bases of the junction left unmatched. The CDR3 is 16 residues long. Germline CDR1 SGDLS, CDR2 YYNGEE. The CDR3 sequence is CASSALAGGRYNEQFF. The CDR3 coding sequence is TGTGCCAGCAGCGCTCTAGCGGGGGGGCGGTACAATGAGCAGTTCTTC.

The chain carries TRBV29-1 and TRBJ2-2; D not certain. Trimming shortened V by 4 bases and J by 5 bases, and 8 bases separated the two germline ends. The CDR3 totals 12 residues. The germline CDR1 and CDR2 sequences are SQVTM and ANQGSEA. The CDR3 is CSVVGPTGELFF. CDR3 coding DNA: TGCAGCGTTGTAGGGCCTACCGGGGAGCTGTTTTTT.

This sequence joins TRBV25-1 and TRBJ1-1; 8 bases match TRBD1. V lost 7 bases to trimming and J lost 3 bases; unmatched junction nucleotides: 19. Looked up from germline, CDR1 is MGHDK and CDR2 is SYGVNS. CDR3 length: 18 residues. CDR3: CASTNFDGQGGSDTEAFF. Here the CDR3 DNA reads TGTGCCAGCACCAACTTCGATGGACAGGGCGGGTCGGACACTGAAGCTTTCTTT.

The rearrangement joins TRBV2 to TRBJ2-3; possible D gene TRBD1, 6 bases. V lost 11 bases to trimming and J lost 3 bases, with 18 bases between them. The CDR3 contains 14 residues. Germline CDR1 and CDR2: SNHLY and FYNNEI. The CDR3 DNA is TGTGCCGAAAACAGGGAATCTGGGACAGATACGCAGTATTTT. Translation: CAENRESGTDTQYF. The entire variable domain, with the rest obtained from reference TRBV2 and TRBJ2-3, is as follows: EPEVTQTPSHQVTQMGQEVILRCVPISNHLYFYWYRQILGQKVEFLVSFYNNEISEKSEIFDDQFSVERPDGSNFTLKIRSTKLEDSAMYFCAENRESGTDTQYFGPGTRLTVL.

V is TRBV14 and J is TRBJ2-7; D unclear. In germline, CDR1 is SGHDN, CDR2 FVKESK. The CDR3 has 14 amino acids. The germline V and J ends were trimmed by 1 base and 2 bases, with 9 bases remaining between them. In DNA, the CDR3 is TGTGCCAGCAGCCAAGGCACGAATCCCTACGAGCAGTACTTC. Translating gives CASSQGTNPYEQYF.

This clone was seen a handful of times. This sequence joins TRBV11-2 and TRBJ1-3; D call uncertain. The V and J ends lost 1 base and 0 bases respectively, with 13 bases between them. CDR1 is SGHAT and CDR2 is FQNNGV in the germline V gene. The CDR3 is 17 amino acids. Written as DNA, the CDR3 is TGTGCCAGCAGCTTAGGGGCACACTTAACCTCTGGAAACACCATATATTTT. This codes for CASSLGAHLTSGNTIYF.

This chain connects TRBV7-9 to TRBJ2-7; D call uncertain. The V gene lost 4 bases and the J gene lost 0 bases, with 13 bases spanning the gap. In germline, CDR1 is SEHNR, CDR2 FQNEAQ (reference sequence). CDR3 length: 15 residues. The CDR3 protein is CASSSPGFDSYEQYF. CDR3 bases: TGTGCCAGCAGCTCCCCCGGGTTTGACTCCTACGAGCAGTACTTC.

The CDR3 reads CASSSLTSSYEQYF. In DNA, the CDR3 is TGTGCCAGCAGTTCGCTGACGAGCTCCTACGAGCAGTACTTC. The V gene is TRBV5-4, the J gene TRBJ2-7; D is unclear. Germline CDR1 and CDR2: SGHNT and YYREEE (reference sequence). This CDR3 has 14 residues. Trimming took off 5 bases at V and 0 bases at J, with 12 bases between the two ends.

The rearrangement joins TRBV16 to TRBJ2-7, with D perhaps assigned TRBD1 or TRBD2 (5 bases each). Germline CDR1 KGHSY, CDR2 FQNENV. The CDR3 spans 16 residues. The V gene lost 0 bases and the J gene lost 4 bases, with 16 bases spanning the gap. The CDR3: CASSQSAGSLNYEQYF. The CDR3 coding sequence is TGTGCCAGCAGCCAATCAGCAGGGAGTCTTAATTACGAGCAGTACTTC.

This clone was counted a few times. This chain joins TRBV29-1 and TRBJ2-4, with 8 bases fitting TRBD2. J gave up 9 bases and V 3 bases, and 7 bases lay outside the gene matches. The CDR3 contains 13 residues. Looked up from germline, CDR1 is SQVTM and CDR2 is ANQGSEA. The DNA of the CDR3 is TGCAGCGTTGACCCAGCGGGAGATAGCATTCAGTACTTC. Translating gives CSVDPAGDSIQYF.